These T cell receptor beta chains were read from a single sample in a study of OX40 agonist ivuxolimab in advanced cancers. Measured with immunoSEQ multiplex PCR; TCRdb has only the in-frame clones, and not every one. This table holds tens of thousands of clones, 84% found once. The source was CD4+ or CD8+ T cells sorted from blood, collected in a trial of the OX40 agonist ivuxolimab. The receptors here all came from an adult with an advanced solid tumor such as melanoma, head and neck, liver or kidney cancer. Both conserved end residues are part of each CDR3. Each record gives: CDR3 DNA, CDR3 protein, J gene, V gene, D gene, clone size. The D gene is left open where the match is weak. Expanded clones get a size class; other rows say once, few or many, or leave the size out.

TGTGCCAGCAGCTTAGCCCTGACTAGATTGGACGAGCAGTACTTC	CASSLALTRLDEQYF	TRBJ2-7	TRBV11-2	-	-
TGTGCCAGCAGCGTCCGGACAGGGGAAGATACGCAGTATTTT	CASSVRTGEDTQYF	TRBJ2-3	TRBV7-9	TRBD1	few
TGTGCCACCAACGGCGGGTCGGTTCAGCCCCAGCATTTT	CATNGGSVQPQHF	TRBJ1-5	TRBV10-3	-	-
TGTGCCAGCAGGGCGGGCGGCTACACCTTC	CASRAGGYTF	TRBJ1-2	TRBV28	-	-
TGCGCCAGCAGCTCGGGACCGCTCACAGATACGCAGTATTTT	CASSSGPLTDTQYF	TRBJ2-3	TRBV5-1	-	-
TGTGCCAGCAGTCTACGGACAGGGAATCAGCCCCAGCATTTT	CASSLRTGNQPQHF	TRBJ1-5	TRBV6-5	TRBD1	-
TGTGCCTGGAGTCGACAGGGCGAGCAGTACTTC	CAWSRQGEQYF	TRBJ2-7	TRBV30	TRBD1	-
TGTGCCAGCAGCCCAAAACAGGCGTCCGCCGCTGAAGCTTTCTTT	CASSPKQASAAEAFF	TRBJ1-1	TRBV7-3	-	-
TGTGCCAGCGGGACGGTTTCCGGCTACACCTTC	CASGTVSGYTF	TRBJ1-2	TRBV6-5	-	-
TGTGCCAGCAGTTCGACCAGGGATACGCAGTATTTT	CASSSTRDTQYF	TRBJ2-3	TRBV6-6	-	-
TGTGCCAGCCGGTCTCTCGGGAGAAATGGCTACACCTTC	CASRSLGRNGYTF	TRBJ1-2	TRBV27	-	-
TGTGCCAGCTCACCGCTCCAGGGACAGGGTTTCGCCTATGGCTACACCTTC	CASSPLQGQGFAYGYTF	TRBJ1-2	TRBV18	TRBD1	few
TGTGCCAGCAGGCCTGCCGTCAAGCCCCCTGAAGCTTTCTTT	CASRPAVKPPEAFF	TRBJ1-1	TRBV6-5	-	-
TGCAGCGCCAGACAGGGGCTGTTCACAGATACGCAGTATTTT	CSARQGLFTDTQYF	TRBJ2-3	TRBV29-1	TRBD1	-
TGTGCCAGCAGCGTCGGTAGCGGGAGTTTAGGAGAGACCCAGTACTTC	CASSVGSGSLGETQYF	TRBJ2-5	TRBV9	TRBD2	-
TGTGCCAGCAGCTTAAGTGGGACAGGGGTCTACGAGCAGTACTTC	CASSLSGTGVYEQYF	TRBJ2-7	TRBV7-3	TRBD1	once
TGTGCCAGTAGTATCCAGCGCACCTACGAGCAGTACTTC	CASSIQRTYEQYF	TRBJ2-7	TRBV19	-	-
TGTGCCAGCAGCCAAGGCGACAGGGGTCTGGATAATTCACCCCTCCACTTT	CASSQGDRGLDNSPLHF	TRBJ1-6	TRBV4-2	TRBD1	few
TGTGCCAGCAGCCAAGAAAAAAAAGCGTTTTTGAGCACAGATACGCAGTATTTT	CASSQEKKAFLSTDTQYF	TRBJ2-3	TRBV4-2	-	-
TGTGCCAGCAGCGTTCGGGCAGGGCAGCAGTACTTC	CASSVRAGQQYF	TRBJ2-7	TRBV9	-	-
TGTGCCAGCAGGCTCCGGGACGAGGGTTTCTATGGCTACACCTTC	CASRLRDEGFYGYTF	TRBJ1-2	TRBV6-4	-	few
TGTGCCAGTAGTACATCAGGGTTCTGGGAACTGTTTTTT	CASSTSGFWELFF	TRBJ1-4	TRBV19	-	-
TGTGCCAGCAGCTCAACAGGGGCGGGCTATGGCTACACCTTC	CASSSTGAGYGYTF	TRBJ1-2	TRBV11-3	TRBD1	-
TGTGCCAGTGGATTGCGGGGGTGGAATAGCAATCAGCCCCAGCATTTT	CASGLRGWNSNQPQHF	TRBJ1-5	TRBV28	-	-
TGTGCCAGCAGCGTATTTGGTGGGCTAGGGACTGAAGCTTTCTTT	CASSVFGGLGTEAFF	TRBJ1-1	TRBV9	-	once
TGTGCCAGCAGTACTGCAGGGGGTGACACTGAAGCTTTCTTT	CASSTAGGDTEAFF	TRBJ1-1	TRBV6-5	TRBD1	-
TGTGCCTGGAGTCCCGCAGGGGGCTTTCTCAATTCACCCCTCCACTTT	CAWSPAGGFLNSPLHF	TRBJ1-6	TRBV30	TRBD1	once
TGTGCCAGCAGTTACTCCGGCGGTGACTACGAGCAGTACTTC	CASSYSGGDYEQYF	TRBJ2-7	TRBV6-5	-	few
TGTGCCAGTAGCCGGGGACTAGCGGGAGAAGAGACCCAGTACTTC	CASSRGLAGEETQYF	TRBJ2-5	TRBV19	TRBD2	-
TGTGCCAGCAGCGTCACAGATACGCAGTATTTT	CASSVTDTQYF	TRBJ2-3	TRBV7-2	-	-
TGCGCCAGCAGCGCTTCCGGGACAGGGGACACTGAAGCTTTCTTT	CASSASGTGDTEAFF	TRBJ1-1	TRBV5-1	TRBD1	-
TGCAGCGTTGTGAGGACTAGCGGGGTTTGGCAGTTCTTC	CSVVRTSGVWQFF	TRBJ2-1	TRBV29-1	TRBD2	once
TGTGCCAGCCAGCAGGGCCACTCTGGAAACACCATATATTTT	CASQQGHSGNTIYF	TRBJ1-3	TRBV7-8	-	few
TGTGCCAGCAGCTCGGACAGGGGTGAATCACCCCTCCACTTT	CASSSDRGESPLHF	TRBJ1-6	TRBV6-6	TRBD1	-
TGTGCCAGCAGCTTTACCACCCAGGGCCCCGGTGGAAACACCATATATTTT	CASSFTTQGPGGNTIYF	TRBJ1-3	TRBV7-2	-	-
TGCAGCGTTCTCCGGGACAGGTTGAACACTGAAGCTTTCTTT	CSVLRDRLNTEAFF	TRBJ1-1	TRBV29-1	TRBD1	-
TGTGCCTGGAGTCGGGGGACAGGGGCCCCTGGGGCCAACGTCCTGACTTTC	CAWSRGTGAPGANVLTF	TRBJ2-6	TRBV30	TRBD1	once
TGTGCCAGCTCCTTCGAGAGGGGGCAGGCGGAGGGCTACACCTTC	CASSFERGQAEGYTF	TRBJ1-2	TRBV7-9	TRBD1	-
TGTGCCAGCAGCATCAGGGGGCAAGACACTGAAGCTTTCTTT	CASSIRGQDTEAFF	TRBJ1-1	TRBV16	TRBD1	-
TGTGCCAGCAGCTTAGGGGCAGGGGACCAAGAGACCCAGTACTTC	CASSLGAGDQETQYF	TRBJ2-5	TRBV7-9	-	-
TGTGCCAGCAGCTTAGATCGGGGTAGGAGCTATGGCTACACCTTC	CASSLDRGRSYGYTF	TRBJ1-2	TRBV7-2	-	-
TGTGCCAGTATGAGGGTCCTGGGCACTGAAGCTTTCTTT	CASMRVLGTEAFF	TRBJ1-1	TRBV19	-	-
TGCGCCAGCAGCCAATTGGGAGACAGAGACTCATATGGCTACACCTTC	CASSQLGDRDSYGYTF	TRBJ1-2	TRBV4-3	-	-
TGTGCCAGCTCACCACGAACGCCGGGACTAGCGGAGTTGAACACCGGGGAGCTGTTTTTT	CASSPRTPGLAELNTGELFF	TRBJ2-2	TRBV18	TRBD2	-
TGTGCCAGCAGCATCGAGGGGGGGGGCTTTGAGACCCAGTACTTC	CASSIEGGGFETQYF	TRBJ2-5	TRBV9	-	-